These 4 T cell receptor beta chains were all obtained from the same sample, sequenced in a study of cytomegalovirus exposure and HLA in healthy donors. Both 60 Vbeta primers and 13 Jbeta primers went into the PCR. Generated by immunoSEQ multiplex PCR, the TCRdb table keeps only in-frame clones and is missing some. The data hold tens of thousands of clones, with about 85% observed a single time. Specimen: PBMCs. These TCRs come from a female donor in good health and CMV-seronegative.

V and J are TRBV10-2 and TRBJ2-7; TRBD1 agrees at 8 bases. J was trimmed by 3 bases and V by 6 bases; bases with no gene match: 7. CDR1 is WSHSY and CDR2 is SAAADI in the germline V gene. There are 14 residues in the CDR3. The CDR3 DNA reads TGCGCCAGCAGACCCCGGACAGGGTACTACGAGCAGTACTTC. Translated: CASRPRTGYYEQYF.

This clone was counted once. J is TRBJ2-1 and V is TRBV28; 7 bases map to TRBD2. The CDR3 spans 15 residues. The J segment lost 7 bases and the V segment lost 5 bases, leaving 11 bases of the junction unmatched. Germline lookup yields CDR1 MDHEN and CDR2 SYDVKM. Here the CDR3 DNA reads TGTGCCAGCAGTAACACGTGGGACTACAAAAATGAGCAGTTCTTC. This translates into CASSNTWDYKNEQFF.

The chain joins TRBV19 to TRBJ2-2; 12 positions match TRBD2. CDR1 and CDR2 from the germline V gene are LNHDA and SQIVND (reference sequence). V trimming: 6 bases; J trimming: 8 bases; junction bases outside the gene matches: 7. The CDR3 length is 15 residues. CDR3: CASSLLAGGAGELFF. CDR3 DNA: TGTGCCAGTAGCTTACTAGCGGGGGGTGCGGGGGAGCTGTTTTTT. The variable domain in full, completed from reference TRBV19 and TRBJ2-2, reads DGGITQSPKYLFRKEGQNVTLSCEQNLNHDAMYWYRQDPGQGLRLIYYSQIVNDFQKGDIAEGYSVSREKKESFPLTVTSAQKNPTAFYLCASSLLAGGAGELFFGEGSRLTVL.

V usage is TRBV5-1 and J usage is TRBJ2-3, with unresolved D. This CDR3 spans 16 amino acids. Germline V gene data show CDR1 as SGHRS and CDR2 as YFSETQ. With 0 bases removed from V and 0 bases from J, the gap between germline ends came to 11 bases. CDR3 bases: TGCGCCAGCAGCTTGGATGGCACTACTAGCACAGATACGCAGTATTTT. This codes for CASSLDGTTSTDTQYF. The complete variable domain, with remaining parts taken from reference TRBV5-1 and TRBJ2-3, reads KAGVTQTPRYLIKTRGQQVTLSCSPISGHRSVSWYQQTPGQGLQFLFEYFSETQRNKGNFPGRFSGRQFSNSRSEMNVSTLELGDSALYLCASSLDGTTSTDTQYFGPGTRLTVL.